This passage covers 13 T cell receptor beta chains from one sample sequenced in a study of T-cell memory formation after mild COVID-19. One entry per CDR3 protein, called by TCRdb with MiXCR from the 5' RACE reads. In the table there are a few hundred thousand distinct CDR3 sequences, 8.5% to 9.5% of which are singletons. The sequencing input was PBMCs or a T cell subset sorted from them (not recorded which). The receptor set was obtained from a young man who had mild COVID-19 (a few samples of this study predate the infection). Cell type and time point are not known.

The chain couples TRBV7-2 to TRBJ2-4; 7 positions match TRBD1. V gave up 4 bases and J gave up 6 bases; unmatched junction bases: 0. Germline assignment: CDR1 SGHTA and CDR2 FQGNSA. The CDR3 extends over 12 amino acids. CDR3 residues: CASSSGGNIQYF. The CDR3, as DNA: TGTGCCAGCAGCTCAGGGGGAAACATTCAGTACTTC.

This clonotype was counted only a few times. The CDR3 sequence is CASRQGIEAFF. In nucleotides, the CDR3 is TGTGCCAGTCGACAGGGAATTGAAGCTTTCTTT. The chain couples TRBV19 to TRBJ1-1, with 7 bases lining up with TRBD1. This CDR3 contains 11 residues. V lost 8 bases to trimming and J lost 7 bases; unmatched junction nucleotides: 4. Germline V gene lookup returns CDR1 LNHDA and CDR2 SQIVND (reference sequence).

This clonotype was seen a handful of times. The V gene is TRBV18, the J gene TRBJ1-1; no clear D. V lost 3 bases, J lost 2 bases, and 13 bases lay in between. Germline V gene sequence: CDR1 KGHSH, CDR2 LQKENI. CDR3 length equals 15 residues. For the CDR3, the DNA is TGTGCCAGCTCACCTCTTCGGCCCCCCAACACTGAAGCTTTCTTT. Translated: CASSPLRPPNTEAFF.

The chain is built from TRBV6-5 and TRBJ2-3; the D gene is possibly TRBD2 (5 bases). V lost 2 bases and J lost 4, with 13 bases in between. Germline loops: CDR1 MNHEY, CDR2 SVGAGI. CDR3 length: 15 amino acids. The CDR3 DNA sequence: TGTGCCAGCAGTTACGTTCGAGCGGAAGCAGATACGCAGTATTTT. This sequence encodes CASSYVRAEADTQYF.

The chain recombines TRBV4-3 with TRBJ1-5; D unresolved. The CDR3 is 14 residues long. V was shortened by 0 bases and J by 4 bases, with 7 bases between the two germline ends. Germline V gene data show CDR1 as LGHNA and CDR2 as YSLEER. CDR3 DNA sequence: TGCGCCAGCAGCCAAGATATAGTTAATCAGCCCCAGCATTTT. This codes for CASSQDIVNQPQHF.

This clonotype was found a few times. V gene TRBV18 combines with J gene TRBJ1-1; 7 bases line up with TRBD1. In germline, CDR1 is KGHSH, CDR2 LQKENI. V lost 5 bases and J lost 0; bases outside the gene matches: 9. The CDR3 consists of 16 residues. CDR3 nucleotide sequence: TGTGCCAGCTCATCGACAGGGCCCAACATGAACACTGAAGCTTTCTTT. Protein sequence: CASSSTGPNMNTEAFF.

The genes are TRBV27 and TRBJ1-1; unclear D gene. Trimming cost V 5 bases and J 6 bases, with 13 bases left between them. The germline CDR1 and CDR2 sequences are MNHEY and SMNVEV (reference sequence). This CDR3 has 13 amino acids. This chain's CDR3 is CASSPPGVPEAFF. Here the CDR3 DNA reads TGTGCCAGCAGTCCCCCGGGTGTCCCTGAAGCTTTCTTT.

CDR3 residues: CASSSVTGATQYF. CDR3 coding DNA: TGTGCCAGCAGCTCAGTGACCGGGGCGACGCAGTATTTT. The gene calls are TRBV6-5 and TRBJ2-3; either TRBD1 or TRBD2 may supply D (5 bases each). This CDR3 region has 13 residues. CDR1 and CDR2 from the germline V gene are MNHEY and SVGAGI. Trimming took off 6 bases at V and 9 bases at J, with 16 bases between the two ends.

This clonotype was recorded a few times. The chain recombines TRBV20-1 with TRBJ2-4; 9 bases fit TRBD1. Germline trimming cut 3 bases from V and 7 bases from J; bases unmatched to any gene: 10. Germline-derived CDR1 and CDR2 are DFQATT and SNEGSKA (reference sequence). This CDR3 has 15 amino acids. CDR3 nucleotide sequence: TGCAGTGCTAGGGACGACAGGGGGGTTTCGAACATTCAGTACTTC. Protein: CSARDDRGVSNIQYF.

The rearrangement uses TRBV7-2 and TRBJ2-1; TRBD2 is a possible D gene (5 bases). CDR1 and CDR2 from the germline V gene are SGHTA and FQGNSA. V lost 8 bases, J lost 4 bases, and 21 bases lay in between. The CDR3 is 16 residues long. The CDR3 DNA reads TGTGCCAGCTTTCCTTCTCCGGGGTCGGCATACAATGAGCAGTTCTTC. This codes for CASFPSPGSAYNEQFF.

The CDR3 loop is CASSSTSGGTNEQFF. DNA of the CDR3: TGTGCCAGCAGTTCGACTAGCGGGGGTACGAATGAGCAGTTCTTC. The chain combines TRBV12-3 or TRBV12-4 with TRBJ2-1, with 12 bases lining up with TRBD2. This CDR3 region has 15 residues. Germline trimming cut 4 bases from V and 7 bases from J; bases unmatched to any gene: 5.

The rearrangement uses TRBV19 and TRBJ2-4; D is unresolved. Germline CDR1 is LNHDA and CDR2 is SQIVND (reference sequence). This CDR3 contains 12 residues. Trimming removed 6 bases from V and 1 base from J, with 4 bases in between. In nucleotides, the CDR3 is TGTGCCAGTAGCCCGGCCAAAAACATTCAGTACTTC. It translates to CASSPAKNIQYF.

This clonotype was observed at least ten times. CDR3 in amino acids: CASSPGANYGYTF. CDR3 in DNA: TGTGCCAGCAGTCCGGGGGCTAACTATGGCTACACCTTC. The J gene is TRBJ1-2, the V gene TRBV28; D might be TRBD1 (5 bases). CDR1 and CDR2 (germline): MDHEN, SYDVKM. The CDR3 consists of 13 residues. Trimming pared 5 bases from V and 0 bases from J, leaving 7 bases between.